One sample yielded the 9 T cell receptor beta chains listed below, sequenced in a study of T cells after yellow fever vaccination. TCRdb used MiXCR to reprocess the 5' RACE reads, holding one entry per CDR3 protein. Of 620,000 or so distinct CDR3 sequences in the sample, 12% are singletons; the top ten hold 15%. Sequences were derived from PBMCs, sampled on the day of the yellow fever booster vaccination. The receptors stem from a man between 25 and 39 years old who received the YFV17D yellow fever vaccine.

The J gene is TRBJ2-3, the V gene TRBV2, with 15 bases fitting TRBD2. Germline V gene data show CDR1 as SNHLY and CDR2 as FYNNEI. The CDR3 has 18 residues. Losses at the gene ends were 5 bases for V and 2 bases for J; bases not matched to a gene: 8. The CDR3 loop reads CASSPGTSGRSVTDTQYF. Here the CDR3 DNA reads TGTGCCAGCAGTCCAGGGACTAGCGGGAGGAGTGTCACAGATACGCAGTATTTT.

The gene calls are TRBV20-1 and TRBJ2-5; 7 bases map to TRBD2. V lost 0 bases to trimming and J lost 3 bases; unmatched junction nucleotides: 7. Per germline, CDR1 DFQATT and CDR2 SNEGSKA (reference sequence). CDR3 length equals 15 residues. The CDR3 DNA follows: TGCAGTGCTAGAGATCGTGGGACTAACAAAGAGACCCAGTACTTC. Its protein product is CSARDRGTNKETQYF.

This clonotype was detected only a few times. The chain uses TRBV28 and TRBJ2-5, with 8 bases identical to TRBD1. The CDR3 has 12 residues. Looked up from germline, CDR1 is MDHEN and CDR2 is SYDVKM. CDR3 DNA sequence: TGTGCAGGGTCAGGGGGCCGGGAGACCCAGTACTTC. Translating it yields CAGSGGRETQYF.

Points on this clonotype: One end of the junction fails to match germline, which may point to a read error. This sequence joins TRBV28 and TRBJ2-7, with TRBD2 matching 9 bases. The CDR3 consists of 15 residues. Germline CDR1 and CDR2: MDHEN and SYDVKM. CDR3 protein: CVSSFSLSGSPEQYF. The DNA for the CDR3 is TGTGTCAGCAGTTTTTCCCTTAGCGGGAGTCCCGAGCAGTACTTC. The entire variable domain, with the rest obtained from reference TRBV28 and TRBJ2-7, is as follows: DVKVTQSSRYLVKRTGEKVFLECVQDMDHENMFWYRQDPGLGLRLIYFSYDVKMKEKGDIPEGYSVSREKKERFSLILESASTNQTSMYLCVSSFSLSGSPEQYFGPGTRLTVT.

This chain connects TRBV10-2 to TRBJ1-2; TRBD1 matches 11 bases. The V gene end was trimmed by 0 bases and the J gene end by 2 bases; junction bases not matched to a gene: 8. This CDR3 comprises 18 residues. The germline V gene has CDR1 WSHSY and CDR2 SAAADI. The CDR3 DNA reads TGCGCCAGCAGTGAGTCGACGCTCCGGACAGGGGGCAACTATGGCTACACCTTC. This encodes CASSESTLRTGGNYGYTF.

This clonotype appeared a few times. The chain recombines TRBV14 with TRBJ2-2, with D perhaps given as TRBD1 or TRBD2 (5 bases each). CDR1 and CDR2 from the germline V gene are SGHDN and FVKESK. The CDR3 is made up of 16 amino acids. The V and J ends lost 4 bases and 4 bases respectively, with 16 bases between them. CDR3 nucleotide sequence: TGTGCCAGCAGCCGGCCTCCGGGACCAAGCACCGGGGAGCTGTTTTTT. Encoded protein: CASSRPPGPSTGELFF.

This rearrangement joins TRBV20-1 to TRBJ2-7; 10 nucleotides match TRBD1. V shed 5 bases, J shed 4 bases, and the junction held 5 bases outside the gene matches. The CDR3 has 13 residues. Germline CDR1 is DFQATT and CDR2 is SNEGSKA (reference sequence). CDR3 amino acids: CSAARDRGYEQYF. The CDR3 DNA is TGCAGTGCTGCCCGGGACAGGGGTTACGAGCAGTACTTC.

V gene TRBV5-1 combines with J gene TRBJ1-3; D gene uncertain. Germline CDR1 and CDR2: SGHRS and YFSETQ. The CDR3 covers 15 residues. V was clipped by 1 base and J by 0 bases, with 8 bases between them. CDR3 nucleotides: TGCGCCAGCAGCTTGTCGGCTTCCTCTGGAAACACCATATATTTT. It encodes CASSLSASSGNTIYF.

The table lists this clonotype with a count of one. This chain joins TRBV3-1 and TRBJ2-3; 7 nucleotides line up with TRBD2. Germline V CDR1 and CDR2: LGHDT, YNNKEL (reference sequence). This CDR3 is 18 amino acids long. The V gene end was trimmed by 1 base and the J gene end by 4 bases; junction bases not matched to a gene: 14. The CDR3 DNA reads TGTGCCAGCAGCCAAGGTGCGGGAGCTGTCGGAAGCGCAGATACGCAGTATTTT. This gives the protein CASSQGAGAVGSADTQYF.